The TCR beta chain under discussion was sequenced for a study of T cell responses to AZD1222 COVID-19 vaccine. Study-wide findings and caveats: Clonal diversity may have been underestimated in mostly white British donors.

About this clone itself: Its cognate antigen is unknown.

The protocol was immunoSEQ multiplex PCR, while the TCRdb copy is restricted to in-frame clones and leaves out a portion. The sample shows about 120,000 clones, around nine tenths of them seen only once. The CDR3 covers 13 residues. V lost 2 bases and J 7 bases, leaving 11 bases between the germline ends. The chain has TRBV12-3 or TRBV12-4 and TRBJ1-2, with a tentative D call TRBD1 (6 bases). Sequences were derived from peripheral blood, sampled on day 0 of AZD1222 vaccination. This receptor was identified in an adult in good health. The CDR3 DNA is TGTGCCAGCAGTTTATACAGGGCCGGTGGCTACACCTTC. This gives the protein CASSLYRAGGYTF.